Shown below are 20 T cell receptor beta chains from a single sample sequenced in a study of regulatory T cells in long-lasting Graves disease. Indicated time point: newly diagnosed GD, antithyroid drugs for less than 3 months. The authors made the TCR library using RNA they extracted from PBMCs. Arm-PCR of CDR3 regions and iRepertoire HTBI primers were the basis on which TCR beta libraries were built. TCRdb itself ran the multiplex PCR reads through MiXCR, one entry per CDR3 protein. The sample yields 400,000 to 450,000 distinct CDR3 sequences, around 17% seen once. This sample also appeared in a second study, on T cells in Graves' hyperthyroidism and ophthalmopathy.

Material: peripheral blood mononuclear cells (PBMCs), obtained at new diagnosis, from a patient treated with antithyroid drugs. Receptor source: a woman aged 30 to 39 with Graves disease.

This clonotype was counted ten times or more. This chain links TRBV5-4 with TRBJ2-7, with D perhaps TRBD1 or TRBD2 (5 bases each). Germline V CDR1 and CDR2: SGHNT, YYREEE (reference sequence). Trimming took off 3 bases at V and 9 bases at J, with 16 bases between the two ends. The CDR3 runs 13 residues. For the CDR3, the DNA is TGTGCCAGCAGCTCGCCCCGGGGCACTACGCAGTACTTC. It yields the protein CASSSPRGTTQYF.

The chain links TRBV14 to TRBJ1-6, with TRBD1 matching 7 bases. This CDR3 region has 15 residues. Germline assignment: CDR1 SGHDN and CDR2 FVKESK. With 5 bases clipped from V and 10 bases from J, the junction kept 11 bases outside the gene matches. The CDR3 nucleotides read TGTGCCAGCAGCAACCGGGACAGTAGGAGCTCACCCCTCCACTTT. Its protein product is CASSNRDSRSSPLHF.

This clonotype came up many times. CDR3 coding DNA: TGTGCCAGTAGTACACAGGGAAACTCTGGGGCCAACGTCCTGACTTTC. Translation: CASSTQGNSGANVLTF. The chain uses TRBV19 and TRBJ2-6; tentatively, D is TRBD1 (6 bases). The CDR3 is 16 residues long. V lost 4 bases to trimming and J lost 0 bases, with 10 bases between them. CDR1 LNHDA and CDR2 SQIVND come from the germline V gene (reference sequence). The full variable domain, rest sourced from reference TRBV19 and TRBJ2-6, is DGGITQSPKYLFRKEGQNVTLSCEQNLNHDAMYWYRQDPGQGLRLIYYSQIVNDFQKGDIAEGYSVSREKKESFPLTVTSAQKNPTAFYLCASSTQGNSGANVLTFGAGSRLTVL.

The chain recombines TRBV27 with TRBJ1-1; the D gene is possibly TRBD1 (6 bases). The V end was cut by 6 bases, the J end by 0 bases, with 14 bases between. CDR3 length: 15 amino acids. Looked up from germline, CDR1 is MNHEY and CDR2 is SMNVEV (reference sequence). This chain's CDR3 is CASSIKGGMNTEAFF. The CDR3 DNA reads as TGTGCCAGCAGCATAAAAGGGGGGATGAACACTGAAGCTTTCTTT.

This clonotype was counted ten times or more. The chain uses TRBV28 and TRBJ1-6, with D possibly matching TRBD1 (6 bases). The V end lost 1 base, the J end lost 10 bases, and 14 bases lay between the germline ends. The CDR3 spans 15 residues. The germline V gene encodes CDR1 MDHEN and CDR2 SYDVKM. The CDR3 reads CASSLSGRGGSPLHF. DNA for the CDR3: TGTGCCAGCAGTTTATCGGGCAGGGGAGGATCACCCCTCCACTTT. Together with reference TRBV28 and TRBJ1-6, the CDR3 gives the full variable domain: DVKVTQSSRYLVKRTGEKVFLECVQDMDHENMFWYRQDPGLGLRLIYFSYDVKMKEKGDIPEGYSVSREKKERFSLILESASTNQTSMYLCASSLSGRGGSPLHFGNGTRLTVT.

The chain carries TRBV6-1 and TRBJ2-1, with D maybe TRBD2 (6 bases). The CDR3 runs to 12 residues. Per the germline V gene, CDR1 is MNHNS and CDR2 is SASEGT. The ends were cut back, 6 bases at V and 3 bases at J, with 6 bases in the middle. CDR3 sequence (DNA): TGTGCCAGCAGGGGACTCTACAATGAGCAGTTCTTC. This encodes CASRGLYNEQFF.

This clonotype was observed at least ten times. The chain has TRBV11-2 and TRBJ2-7; the D gene could be TRBD1 or TRBD2 (5 bases each). Germline V gene lookup returns CDR1 SGHAT and CDR2 FQNNGV. The V gene lost 5 bases and the J gene lost 6 bases, with 20 bases spanning the gap. The CDR3 contains 15 residues. The CDR3 nucleotides are TGTGCCAGCAGCATCGGGACGGCGGGCGTCGCCGAGCAGTACTTC. This sequence encodes CASSIGTAGVAEQYF.

This clonotype showed up just a few times. This chain uses TRBV20-1 with TRBJ1-4; D is unclear. Trimming left V 6 bases short and J 8 bases short, with 16 bases between. This CDR3 comprises 13 residues. Germline CDR1 DFQATT, CDR2 SNEGSKA (reference sequence). The CDR3 DNA follows: TGCAGTGCCCATAGTTGGGCGGGCGAAAAACTGTTTTTT. Translating gives CSAHSWAGEKLFF.

There are many counts of this clonotype. V gene TRBV6-2 or TRBV6-3 combines with J gene TRBJ2-1, with a weak D call TRBD1 (5 bases). This CDR3 contains 17 residues. Germline-derived CDR1 and CDR2 are MNHEY and SVGEGT. The germline V and J ends were trimmed by 2 bases and 3 bases, with 17 bases remaining between them. The CDR3 spells CASSYGPGLLRYNEQFF. The CDR3 DNA sequence: TGTGCCAGCAGTTACGGGCCAGGGCTCCTTCGCTACAATGAGCAGTTCTTC.

This clonotype came up many times. The J gene is TRBJ1-3, the V gene TRBV18; 7 nucleotides agree with TRBD1. The length of the CDR3 is 16 residues. The V gene's germline CDR1 is KGHSH and CDR2 LQKENI. Trimming cost V 2 bases and J 0 bases; bases outside gene matches: 4. CDR3 DNA sequence: TGTGCCAGCTCACCAAAACGGGACAGCTCTGGAAACACCATATATTTT. Protein sequence: CASSPKRDSSGNTIYF. The whole variable domain, filled in from reference TRBV18 and TRBJ1-3, reads NAGVMQNPRHLVRRRGQEARLRCSPMKGHSHVYWYRQLPEEGLKFMVYLQKENIIDESGMPKERFSAEFPKEGPSILRIQQVVRGDSAAYFCASSPKRDSSGNTIYFGEGSWLTVV.

V and J are TRBV28 and TRBJ1-5, with a tentative D call TRBD1 (5 bases). Trimming cost V 8 bases and J 7 bases, with 21 bases left between them. There are 15 residues in the CDR3. From germline, CDR1 is MDHEN and CDR2 SYDVKM. CDR3 loop: CASLKQTQGTQPQHF. CDR3 nucleotides: TGTGCCAGCTTGAAGCAGACCCAAGGGACCCAGCCCCAGCATTTT.

The sample holds a few counts of this clonotype. The chain is built from TRBV2 and TRBJ2-1; 8 bases match TRBD2. In germline, CDR1 is SNHLY, CDR2 FYNNEI. J gave up 5 bases and V 8 bases, and 8 bases lay outside the gene matches. The CDR3 loop spans 14 amino acids. CDR3 in DNA: TGTGCCAGCGCCGGGACTAGGGGACACAATGAGCAGTTCTTC. Protein sequence: CASAGTRGHNEQFF.

The sample holds a few counts of this clonotype. The chain joins TRBV10-3 to TRBJ2-3, with D unresolved. The length of the CDR3 is 12 residues. The V and J ends lost 10 bases and 4 bases respectively, with 12 bases between them. Germline V CDR1 and CDR2: ENHRY, SYGVKD. The CDR3, as DNA: TGTGCCACAGTGAGTGATGCAGATACGCAGTATTTT. Encoded protein: CATVSDADTQYF.

This clonotype was seen at least ten times. The rearrangement links TRBV27 to TRBJ2-1; D not resolved. Deletions cut 3 bases from V and 7 bases from J, with 10 bases between. Germline V gives CDR1 MNHEY, CDR2 SMNVEV (reference sequence). This CDR3 is built from 13 residues. CDR3 amino acids: CASSFSLGNEQFF. The CDR3 bases are TGTGCCAGCAGTTTCAGCTTGGGGAATGAGCAGTTCTTC.

This clonotype was seen a few times. A much larger clone lies a single base off, so this may be a read error. The chain combines TRBV3-1 with TRBJ2-7; 7 bases line up with TRBD1. From germline, CDR1 is LGHDT and CDR2 YNNKEL (reference sequence). This CDR3 has 14 residues. Written as DNA, the CDR3 is TGTGCCAGCAGCCAAGGGACAGGTGCCTACGAGCGGTACTTC. Translated, it gives CASSQGTGAYERYF.

In this sample, this clonotype turned up many times. The junction shows a germline mismatch at one end, possibly a read error. The chain uses TRBV6-2 or TRBV6-3 and TRBJ2-1; D not resolved. Germline-derived CDR1 and CDR2 are MNHEY and SVGEGT. CDR3 size: 13 residues. The CDR3 DNA reads TGTGCCAGCAGTTACTCGGGGAATTGGTACCTTAACTTC. This codes for CASSYSGNWYLNF.

This clonotype was detected many times. This chain joins TRBV3-1 and TRBJ1-5; no reliable D call. This CDR3 spans 14 amino acids. V shed 2 bases and J shed 4 bases, with 9 bases lying between them. In germline, CDR1 is LGHDT, CDR2 YNNKEL (reference sequence). The CDR3 loop is CASSQRAGNQPQHF. The CDR3 DNA reads TGTGCCAGCAGCCAAAGGGCGGGGAATCAGCCCCAGCATTTT.

This clonotype was observed a handful of times. V and J are TRBV6-2 or TRBV6-3 and TRBJ2-1; the match to TRBD2 covers 13 bases. Germline CDR1 MNHEY, CDR2 SVGEGT. The CDR3 has 15 residues. V dropped 6 bases and J dropped 7; count of bases not matched to a gene: 6. This CDR3 reads CASRQLAGGGNEQFF. The DNA of the CDR3 is TGTGCCAGCAGACAACTAGCGGGGGGGGGTAATGAGCAGTTCTTC.

This clonotype occurred many times. This chain joins TRBV29-1 and TRBJ1-1; D unresolved. This CDR3 spans 15 amino acids. With 7 bases removed from V and 1 base from J, the gap between germline ends came to 19 bases. Germline CDR1 is SQVTM and CDR2 is ANQGSEA. The CDR3 sequence: CSGKGRARGNTEAFF. As DNA, the CDR3 is TGCAGCGGTAAAGGGAGGGCGCGGGGGAACACTGAAGCTTTCTTT.

Comment on this clonotype: This may arise from a read error, as a much more abundant clone is one base away. The chain joins TRBV2 to TRBJ1-2; D gene ambiguous. The CDR3 has 11 residues. The germline CDR1 and CDR2 sequences are SNHLY and FYNNEI. CDR3 DNA: TGTGCCAGCAGTCAGACACAGTACCACTTCTTC. Translating it yields CASSQTQYHFF.